Listed below are T cell receptor beta chains from one sample, sequenced in a study of blood T cell repertoires in COVID-19. Some clones are missing from TCRdb's copy, which holds only in-frame ones; the method was immunoSEQ multiplex PCR. The sample has over 150,000 clones; around 80% are singletons. The sequenced material came from PBMCs or T cells enriched from blood (not recorded which). These receptors originate from a woman aged 70 to 79 in a cohort exposed to, infected with or recovered from COVID-19 (not recorded which). CDR3s include the opening cysteine and the closing phenylalanine or tryptophan. A D gene is named only where the DNA matches it firmly.

J: TRBJ2-7
V: TRBV9
D: TRBD1
CDR3: CASSVEGQGAREQYF
DNA: TGTGCCAGCAGCGTAGAGGGACAGGGGGCGAGGGAGCAGTACTTC

J: TRBJ1-2
V: TRBV7-8
D: .
CDR3: CASSLARDYGYTF
DNA: TGTGCCAGCAGCTTAGCAAGAGACTATGGCTACACCTTC

J: TRBJ1-2
V: TRBV9
D: TRBD1
CDR3: CASSVSGQGVHGYTF
DNA: TGTGCCAGCAGCGTTTCTGGACAGGGGGTACATGGCTACACCTTC

J: TRBJ2-3
V: TRBV6-2/TRBV6-3
D: TRBD2
CDR3: CASSYIPSGSSTQYF
DNA: TGTGCCAGCAGTTACATTCCTAGCGGGAGTAGTACGCAGTATTTT

J: TRBJ2-7
V: TRBV27
D: .
CDR3: CASSSTGVPHEQYF
DNA: TGTGCCAGCAGTTCAACAGGAGTTCCCCACGAGCAGTACTTC

J: TRBJ2-5
V: TRBV11-3
D: TRBD2
CDR3: CASSLGGRAGGETQYF
DNA: TGTGCCAGCAGCTTAGGCGGGAGGGCCGGAGGAGAGACCCAGTACTTC

J: TRBJ2-1
V: TRBV11-2
D: TRBD2
CDR3: CASSKGLAVNNEQFF
DNA: TGTGCCAGCAGCAAGGGACTAGCGGTGAACAATGAGCAGTTCTTC

J: TRBJ2-5
V: TRBV4-1
D: .
CDR3: CASSQDREYRAYQETQYF
DNA: TGCGCCAGCAGCCAAGATAGGGAGTACAGGGCGTACCAAGAGACCCAGTACTTC

J: TRBJ1-5
V: TRBV2
D: .
CDR3: CASSARGNQPQHF
DNA: TGTGCCAGCAGTGCCAGGGGCAATCAGCCCCAGCATTTT

J: TRBJ2-1
V: TRBV19
D: TRBD2
CDR3: CASSPTSRYEQFF
DNA: TGTGCCAGTAGCCCGACTAGCCGGTATGAGCAGTTCTTC

J: TRBJ2-3
V: TRBV24-1
D: TRBD1
CDR3: CATRETGTGSGKSQYF
DNA: TGTGCCACCAGAGAGACCGGGACAGGGAGCGGAAAATCGCAGTATTTT